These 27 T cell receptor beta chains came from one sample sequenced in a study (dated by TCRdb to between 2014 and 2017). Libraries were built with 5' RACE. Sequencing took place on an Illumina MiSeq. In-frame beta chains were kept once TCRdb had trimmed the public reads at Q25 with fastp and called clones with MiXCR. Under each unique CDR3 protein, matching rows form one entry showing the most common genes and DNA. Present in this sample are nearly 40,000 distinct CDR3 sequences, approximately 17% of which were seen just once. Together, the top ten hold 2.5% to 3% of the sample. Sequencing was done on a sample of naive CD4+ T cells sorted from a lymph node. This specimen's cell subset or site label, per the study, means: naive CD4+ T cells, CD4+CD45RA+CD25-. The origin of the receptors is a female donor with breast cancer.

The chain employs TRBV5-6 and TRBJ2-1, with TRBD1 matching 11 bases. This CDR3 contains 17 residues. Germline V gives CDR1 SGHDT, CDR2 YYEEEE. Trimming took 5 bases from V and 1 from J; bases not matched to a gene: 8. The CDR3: CASSSGQGGPSYNEQFF. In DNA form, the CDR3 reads TGTGCCAGCAGTTCGGGACAGGGGGGACCTTCCTACAATGAGCAGTTCTTC.

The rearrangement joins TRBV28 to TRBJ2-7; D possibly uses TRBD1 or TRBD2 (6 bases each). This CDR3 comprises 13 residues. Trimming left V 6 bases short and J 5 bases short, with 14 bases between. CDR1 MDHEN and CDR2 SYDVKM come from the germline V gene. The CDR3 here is CASSPTGRNEQYF. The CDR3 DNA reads TGTGCCAGCAGCCCAACAGGGAGGAACGAGCAGTACTTC.

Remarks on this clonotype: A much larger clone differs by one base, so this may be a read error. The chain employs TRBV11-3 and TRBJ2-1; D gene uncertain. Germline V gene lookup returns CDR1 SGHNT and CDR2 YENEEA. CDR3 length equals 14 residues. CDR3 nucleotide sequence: TGTGCCAGCAGCTTGGGGAACCAGGTGGATGAGAAGTTCTTC. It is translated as CASSLGNQVDEKFF.

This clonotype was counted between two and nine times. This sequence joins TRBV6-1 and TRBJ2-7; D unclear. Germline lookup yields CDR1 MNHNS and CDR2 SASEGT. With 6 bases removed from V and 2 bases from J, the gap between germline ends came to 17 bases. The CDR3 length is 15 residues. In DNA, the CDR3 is TGTGCCAGCAGCCAGGCCCCGACGGAGACCTACGAGCAGTACTTC. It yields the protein CASSQAPTETYEQYF.

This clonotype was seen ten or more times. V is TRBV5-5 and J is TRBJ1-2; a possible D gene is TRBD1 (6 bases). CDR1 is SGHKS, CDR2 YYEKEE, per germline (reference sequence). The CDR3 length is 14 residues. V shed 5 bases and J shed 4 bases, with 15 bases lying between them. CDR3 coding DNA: TGTGCCAGCAGGGCCACAGGGAGCGGCTATGGCTACACCTTC. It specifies CASRATGSGYGYTF.

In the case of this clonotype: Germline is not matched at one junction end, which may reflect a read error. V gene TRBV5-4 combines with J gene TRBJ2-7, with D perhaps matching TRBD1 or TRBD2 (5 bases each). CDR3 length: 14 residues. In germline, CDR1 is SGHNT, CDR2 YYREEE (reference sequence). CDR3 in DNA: TGTGCCAGCAGCTTGTATGTGACAGACTACGGGCAGTACTTC. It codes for CASSLYVTDYGQYF. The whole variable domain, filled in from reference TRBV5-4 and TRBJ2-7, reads ETGVTQSPTHLIKTRGQQVTLRCSSQSGHNTVSWYQQALGQGPQFIFQYYREEENGRGNFPPRFSGLQFPNYSSELNVNALELDDSALYLCASSLYVTDYGQYFGPGTRLTVT.

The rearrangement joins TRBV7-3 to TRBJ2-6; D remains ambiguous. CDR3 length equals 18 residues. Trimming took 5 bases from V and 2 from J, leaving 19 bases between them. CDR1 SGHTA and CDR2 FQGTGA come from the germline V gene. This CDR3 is CASSALRTEPPGANVLTF. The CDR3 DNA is TGTGCCAGCAGCGCGCTCCGGACGGAACCCCCTGGGGCCAACGTCCTGACTTTC. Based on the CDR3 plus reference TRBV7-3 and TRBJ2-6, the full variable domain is GAGVSQTPSNKVTEKGKYVELRCDPISGHTALYWYRQSLGQGPEFLIYFQGTGAADDSGLPNDRFFAVRPEGSVSTLKIQRTERGDSAVYLCASSALRTEPPGANVLTFGAGSRLTVL.

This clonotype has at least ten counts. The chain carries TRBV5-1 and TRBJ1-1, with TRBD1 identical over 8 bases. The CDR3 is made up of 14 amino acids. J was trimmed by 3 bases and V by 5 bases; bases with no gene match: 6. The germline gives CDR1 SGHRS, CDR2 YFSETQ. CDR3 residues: CASRRQGSHTEAFF. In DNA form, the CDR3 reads TGCGCCAGCAGGCGACAGGGGAGTCACACTGAAGCTTTCTTT. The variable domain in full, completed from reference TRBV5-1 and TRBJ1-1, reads KAGVTQTPRYLIKTRGQQVTLSCSPISGHRSVSWYQQTPGQGLQFLFEYFSETQRNKGNFPGRFSGRQFSNSRSEMNVSTLELGDSALYLCASRRQGSHTEAFFGQGTRLTVV.

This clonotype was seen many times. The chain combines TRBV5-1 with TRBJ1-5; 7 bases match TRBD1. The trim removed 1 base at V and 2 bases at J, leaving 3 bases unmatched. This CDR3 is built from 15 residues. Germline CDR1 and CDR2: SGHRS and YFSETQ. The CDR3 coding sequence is TGCGCCAGCAGCTTGAGCACAGGGGGCAATCAGCCCCAGCATTTT. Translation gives CASSLSTGGNQPQHF.

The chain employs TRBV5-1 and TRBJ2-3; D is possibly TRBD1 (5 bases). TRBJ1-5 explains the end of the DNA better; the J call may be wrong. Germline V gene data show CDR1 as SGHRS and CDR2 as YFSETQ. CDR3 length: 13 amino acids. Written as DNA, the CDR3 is TGCGCCACAGCGCGGGGGAGCACAGATACGCAGCATTTT. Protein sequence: CATARGSTDTQHF.

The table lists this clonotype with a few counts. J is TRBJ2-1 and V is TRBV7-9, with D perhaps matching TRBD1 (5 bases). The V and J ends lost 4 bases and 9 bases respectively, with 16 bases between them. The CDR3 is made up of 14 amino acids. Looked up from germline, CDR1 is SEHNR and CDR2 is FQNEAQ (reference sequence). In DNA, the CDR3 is TGTGCCAGCAGCTCTCCGGCCCCTAGGGGTGAGCAGTTCTTC. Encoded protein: CASSSPAPRGEQFF.

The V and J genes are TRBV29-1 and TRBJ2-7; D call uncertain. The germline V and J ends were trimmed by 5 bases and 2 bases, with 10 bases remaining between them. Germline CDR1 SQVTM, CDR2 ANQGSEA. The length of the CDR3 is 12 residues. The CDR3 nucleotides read TGCAGCGTTTCTAGTATAGCCTACGAGCAGTACTTC. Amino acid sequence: CSVSSIAYEQYF.

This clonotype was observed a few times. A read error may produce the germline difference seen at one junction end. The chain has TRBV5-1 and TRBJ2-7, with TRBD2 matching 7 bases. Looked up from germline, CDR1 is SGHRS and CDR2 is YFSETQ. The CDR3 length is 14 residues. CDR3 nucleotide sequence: TGCGCCAGCAGCCCCGGGGACTACTCCTACGAACAGTACTTC. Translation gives CASSPGDYSYEQYF.

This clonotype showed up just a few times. For the CDR3, the DNA is TGCGCCAGCGGGGACGGCTACTCCACAGATACGCAGTATTTT. Its translation is CASGDGYSTDTQYF. The chain carries TRBV5-1 and TRBJ2-3; D tentatively fits TRBD1 or TRBD2 (5 bases each). V dropped 7 bases and J dropped 2 bases, with 14 bases sitting between them. The CDR3 is 14 amino acids. The germline V gene has CDR1 SGHRS and CDR2 YFSETQ.

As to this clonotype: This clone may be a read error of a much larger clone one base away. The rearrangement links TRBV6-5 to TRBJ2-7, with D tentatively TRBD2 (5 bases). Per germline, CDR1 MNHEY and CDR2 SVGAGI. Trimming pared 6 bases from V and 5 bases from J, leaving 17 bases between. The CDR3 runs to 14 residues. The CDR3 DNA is TGTGCCAGCAGCCCCGACGGGGTTGTCCACGAGCAGTACTTC. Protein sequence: CASSPDGVVHEQYF.

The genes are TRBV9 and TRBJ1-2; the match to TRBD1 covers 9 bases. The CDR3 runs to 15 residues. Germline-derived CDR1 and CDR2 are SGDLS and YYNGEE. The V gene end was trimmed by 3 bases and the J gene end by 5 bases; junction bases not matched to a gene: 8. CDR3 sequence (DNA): TGTGCCAGCAGCGCCCAACAGGGGGCACGGTATGGCTACACCTTC. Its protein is CASSAQQGARYGYTF. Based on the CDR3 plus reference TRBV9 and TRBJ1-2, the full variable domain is DSGVTQTPKHLITATGQRVTLRCSPRSGDLSVYWYQQSLDQGLQFLIQYYNGEERAKGNILERFSAQQFPDLHSELNLSSLELGDSALYFCASSAQQGARYGYTFGSGTRLTVV.

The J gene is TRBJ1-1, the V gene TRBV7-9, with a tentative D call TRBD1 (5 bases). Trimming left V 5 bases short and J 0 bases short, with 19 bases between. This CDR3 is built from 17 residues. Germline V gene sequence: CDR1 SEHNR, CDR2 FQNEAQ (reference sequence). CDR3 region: CASSPGGRAGVNTEAFF. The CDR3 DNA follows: TGTGCCAGCAGCCCCGGCGGCAGGGCGGGGGTGAACACTGAAGCTTTCTTT.

The CDR3 region has the DNA TGTGCCAGCAGCCAAGGACTAGCGGGAGCCAAGCAGTTCTTC. Translation: CASSQGLAGAKQFF. This chain links TRBV3-1 with TRBJ2-1; 12 bases fit TRBD2. J lost 11 bases, V lost 1 base, and 3 bases had no gene match. CDR1 is LGHDT and CDR2 is YNNKEL in the germline V gene (reference sequence). The CDR3 has 14 amino acids.

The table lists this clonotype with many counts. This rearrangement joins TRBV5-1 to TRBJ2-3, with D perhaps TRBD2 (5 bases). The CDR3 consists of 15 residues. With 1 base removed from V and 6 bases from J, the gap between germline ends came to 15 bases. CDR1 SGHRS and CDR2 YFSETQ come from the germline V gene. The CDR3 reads CASSLLFQEADTQYF. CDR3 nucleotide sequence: TGCGCCAGCAGCTTGCTATTCCAGGAGGCGGATACGCAGTATTTT.

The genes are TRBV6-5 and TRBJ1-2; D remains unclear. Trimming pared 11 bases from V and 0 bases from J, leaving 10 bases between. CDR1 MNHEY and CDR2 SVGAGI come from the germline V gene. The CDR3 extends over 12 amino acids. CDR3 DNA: TGTGCCTCGAGATTTGCTAACTATGGCTACACCTTC. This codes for CASRFANYGYTF.

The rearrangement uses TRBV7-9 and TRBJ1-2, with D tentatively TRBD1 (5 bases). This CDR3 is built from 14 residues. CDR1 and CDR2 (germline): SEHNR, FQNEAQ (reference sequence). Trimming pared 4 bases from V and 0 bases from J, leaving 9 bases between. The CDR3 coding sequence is TGTGCCAGCAGCTCCCGACAGTCTAACTATGGCTACACCTTC. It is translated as CASSSRQSNYGYTF.

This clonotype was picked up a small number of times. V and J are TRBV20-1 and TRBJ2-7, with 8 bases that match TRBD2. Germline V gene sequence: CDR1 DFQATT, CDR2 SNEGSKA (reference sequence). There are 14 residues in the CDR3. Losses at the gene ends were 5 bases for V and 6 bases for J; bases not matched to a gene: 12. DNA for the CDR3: TGCAGTGCTGGACATGCAGCGGGAGTAACCGAGCAGTACTTC. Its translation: CSAGHAAGVTEQYF.

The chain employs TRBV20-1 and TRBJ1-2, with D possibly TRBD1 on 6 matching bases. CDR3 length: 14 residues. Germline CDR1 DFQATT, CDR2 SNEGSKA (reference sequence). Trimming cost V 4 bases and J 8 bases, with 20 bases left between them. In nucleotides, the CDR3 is TGCAGTGCTAAAAGGGGGGCCCGATTGGGCGGCTACACCTTC. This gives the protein CSAKRGARLGGYTF.

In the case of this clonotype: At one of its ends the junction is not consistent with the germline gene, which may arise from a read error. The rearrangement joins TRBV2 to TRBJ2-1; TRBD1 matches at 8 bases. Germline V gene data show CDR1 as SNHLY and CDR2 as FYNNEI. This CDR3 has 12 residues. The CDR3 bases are TGCGGAGGGGGACAGGACTACAATGAGCAGTTCTTC. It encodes CGGGQDYNEQFF. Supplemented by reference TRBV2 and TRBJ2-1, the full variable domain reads EPEVTQTPSHQVTQMGQEVILRCVPISNHLYFYWYRQILGQKVEFLVSFYNNEISEKSEIFDDQFSVERPDGSNFTLKIRSTKLEDSAMYFCGGGQDYNEQFFGPGTRLTVL.

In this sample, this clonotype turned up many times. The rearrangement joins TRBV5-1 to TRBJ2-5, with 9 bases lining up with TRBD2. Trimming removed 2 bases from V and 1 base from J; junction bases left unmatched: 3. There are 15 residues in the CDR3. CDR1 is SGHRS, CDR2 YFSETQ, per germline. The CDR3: CASSFLTSGQETQYF. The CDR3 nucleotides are TGCGCCAGCAGCTTTCTGACTAGCGGCCAAGAGACCCAGTACTTC.

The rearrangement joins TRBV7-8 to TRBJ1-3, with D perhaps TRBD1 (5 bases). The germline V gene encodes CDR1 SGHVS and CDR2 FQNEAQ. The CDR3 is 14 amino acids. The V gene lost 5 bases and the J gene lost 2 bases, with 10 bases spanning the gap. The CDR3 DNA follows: TGTGCCAGCAGCCTGGGGACGGCTGGAAACACCATATATTTT. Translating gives CASSLGTAGNTIYF.

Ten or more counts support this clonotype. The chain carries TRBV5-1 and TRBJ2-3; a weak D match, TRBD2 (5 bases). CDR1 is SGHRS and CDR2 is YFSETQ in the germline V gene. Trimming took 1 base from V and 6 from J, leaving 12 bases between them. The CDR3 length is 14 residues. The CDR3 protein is CASSLPRTEDTQYF. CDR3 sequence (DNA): TGCGCCAGCAGCTTGCCCCGGACTGAGGATACGCAGTATTTT.